This T cell receptor beta chain was documented in a study of identifying expanded T cells in peripheral blood (dated by TCRdb to between 2017 and 2020). For the study in its entirety: Technical replicates were generated by sequencing separate aliquots of the same genomic DNA pool, and four replicates were compared pairwise. General findings and caveats noted by the study authors: It was expected by the authors that biological variance in healthy repertoires might increase further over much longer intervals, such as months to years. In all healthy donors, the variance in clone template counts between samples taken roughly 14 days apart rose significantly as total template count increased. The binomial model flagged approximately 1.2 differentially abundant clones between technical replicates, compared with roughly 15 over roughly 2 weeks and 19 over roughly 4 weeks. Across all healthy-donor time intervals, the beta-binomial model significantly cut both the number of clones called differentially abundant and the false-positive rate.

During the collection period, no infections or other immune events were recorded for the healthy donors. Blood repertoires from healthy donors were used as a training cohort for calibrating time-dependent variance in a beta-binomial model of differential abundance of T-cell clones. There were roughly 10 healthy donors in the training cohort, of whom 3 were female and 7 were male. On average the donors were around 39 years old, and their ages spanned roughly 29 to 70 years. Whole blood was collected from each healthy donor at three time points spaced two weeks apart and obtained from a commercial supplier. Genomic DNA was extracted from unsorted whole blood for immunosequencing. A note on this clone: Its cognate antigen has yet to be identified. Base qualities are not provided; no much larger clone lies one nucleotide away.

The immunoSEQ Assay, which uses bias-controlled multiplex PCR amplification of genomic DNA, was used to profile TCRbeta CDR3 regions. The original pipeline was this. The absolute abundance of each unique TCRbeta CDR3 region was quantified after sequences were collapsed and filtered. Two models were used to test differential abundance: a binomial model (Fisher-equivalent) and a beta-binomial model that adds time-dependent variance fitted from healthy donors. Clones with fewer than 5 combined templates were removed, and differential abundance was called for clones with a Benjamini-Hochberg FDR below 0.01. Beta-binomial variance was modeled as a function of total template count across the two samples using the form v = (b*log(k)+a)^2. TCRdb stores this immuneACCESS table with in-frame sequences only. Part of the clones is absent; in the studies checked, under half of the shortfall reflects unresolved V genes, and no reason is known for the rest. The D gene and trimming were derived from the DNA, and the V and J assignments and clone size from that table. This sample comprises tens of thousands of clones, approximately 88% of them detected only once. Approximately 5% of the sample rests with the top ten.

The sample taken for sequencing was blood. This sequence was found in a person aged 18 to 75 in good health.

Here is the DNA: TGTGCCAGCAGCCCCCGAAAGCTTACAGGCACAGATACGCAGTATTTT. Its translation is CASSPRKLTGTDTQYF. The chain is made from TRBV7-8 and TRBJ2-3; the D gene cannot be named for sure. For CDR1 and CDR2, the germline V gene lists SGHVS and FQNEAQ. V loses 5 bases of germline sequence and J loses 1 base, and the interval between the two ends is 16 bases. The CDR3 starts with the cysteine, ends with the phenylalanine, and has 16 residues. Solely the CDR3 DNA is kept, with 48 bases framed from the first base.